A single sample is the source of the 21 T cell receptor beta chains below, sequenced in a study of CD4+ T cells in melanoma. Assay used: immunoSEQ multiplex PCR; TCRdb lists only in-frame clones, some missing. The sample consists of about 140,000 clones, around 90% of them appearing once. The receptors here all came from a human donor with melanoma.

J is TRBJ2-6 and V is TRBV18; 10 bases map to TRBD2. Germline trimming cut 3 bases from V and 4 bases from J; bases unmatched to any gene: 12. CDR3 size: 19 residues. Looked up from germline, CDR1 is KGHSH and CDR2 is LQKENI. CDR3 nucleotides: TGTGCCAGCTCACCCGGACTAGCGGCTCAACTGGGGGGGGCCAACGTCCTGACTTTC. It codes for CASSPGLAAQLGGANVLTF.

The genes are TRBV5-8 and TRBJ1-6; 8 nucleotides match TRBD1. The length of the CDR3 is 14 residues. CDR1 is SGHTS, CDR2 YDEGEE, per germline. V lost 6 bases to trimming and J lost 7 bases; unmatched junction nucleotides: 6. This CDR3 is CASILTGVNSPLHF. The CDR3 DNA reads TGTGCCAGCATCCTGACAGGGGTCAATTCACCCCTCCACTTT.

The genes are TRBV2 and TRBJ1-1; no definite D call. Trimming took off 7 bases at V and 8 bases at J, with 17 bases between the two ends. Per germline, CDR1 SNHLY and CDR2 FYNNEI. The length of the CDR3 is 13 residues. The CDR3 loop is CASIEELETEAFF. CDR3 nucleotide sequence: TGTGCCAGCATAGAGGAGCTAGAGACAGAAGCTTTCTTT.

This clone was recorded once. This rearrangement joins TRBV12-5 to TRBJ1-2, with D perhaps TRBD1 (5 bases). V was trimmed by 1 base and J by 5 bases, leaving 38 bases between them. This CDR3 has 23 residues. CDR1 is LGHNT, CDR2 FRNRAP, per germline. CDR3 nucleotide sequence: TGTGCTAGTGGTTTGGGACTGGGGGGGACGATAAGCCGCCCGACTGAAAAACAATATGGCTACACCTTC. It yields the protein CASGLGLGGTISRPTEKQYGYTF.

This rearrangement joins TRBV18 to TRBJ1-1; TRBD1 might be the D (6 bases). The V end was cut by 3 bases, the J end by 6 bases, with 11 bases between. The V gene's germline CDR1 is KGHSH and CDR2 LQKENI. The CDR3 covers 13 residues. CDR3 nucleotide sequence: TGTGCCAGCTCACCTGACAGGTTCTCTGAAGCTTTCTTT. Amino acid sequence: CASSPDRFSEAFF.

V gene TRBV7-2 combines with J gene TRBJ2-7; 8 nucleotides match TRBD2. V lost 5 bases to trimming and J lost 4 bases; unmatched junction nucleotides: 7. The germline gives CDR1 SGHTA, CDR2 FQGNSA. CDR3 length: 14 amino acids. The CDR3 here is CASSGGLVQYEQYF. For the CDR3, the DNA is TGTGCCAGCAGCGGGGGACTAGTACAGTACGAGCAGTACTTC.

The chain links TRBV4-2 to TRBJ1-1; D gene ambiguous. V lost 0 bases, J lost 1 base, and 12 bases lay in between. The CDR3 has 16 amino acids. Germline values: CDR1 LGHNA, CDR2 YNFKEQ. The CDR3, as DNA: TGTGCCAGCAGCCAAGATGGCGGCGGAACGAACACTGAAGCTTTCTTT. As protein: CASSQDGGGTNTEAFF.

The rearrangement uses TRBV19 and TRBJ2-7; TRBD2 might be the D (7 bases). This CDR3 comprises 16 residues. Trimming removed 1 base at V and 3 bases at J, with 16 bases between. Germline assignment: CDR1 LNHDA and CDR2 SQIVND (reference sequence). The CDR3 DNA is TGTGCCAGTAGTATAGGTGTGGGCGGGGGCGTCTACGAGCAGTACTTC. Its protein product is CASSIGVGGGVYEQYF.

V and J are TRBV4-1 and TRBJ2-7; D possibly uses TRBD1 or TRBD2 (5 bases each). V lost 1 base, J lost 2 bases, and 15 bases lay in between. Germline V CDR1 and CDR2: MGHRA, YSYEKL. The CDR3 has 16 residues. CDR3: CASSQGLGVGTYEQYF. CDR3 bases: TGCGCCAGCAGCCAAGGTTTGGGGGTTGGTACCTACGAGCAGTACTTC.

V and J are TRBV30 and TRBJ1-3, with D uncertain. The CDR3 is 13 amino acids. Trimming took off 1 base at V and 4 bases at J, with 8 bases between the two ends. Germline V lookup: CDR1 GTSNPN, CDR2 SVGIG (reference sequence). The DNA for the CDR3 is TGTGCCTGGAGTGCGGACGTAGGAAACACCATATATTTT. Translation: CAWSADVGNTIYF.

The V gene is TRBV27, the J gene TRBJ2-7; maybe TRBD2 (6 bases). Deletions cut 7 bases from V and 3 bases from J, with 19 bases between. This CDR3 has 15 residues. Germline V gene data show CDR1 as MNHEY and CDR2 as SMNVEV (reference sequence). The CDR3 spells CASTPRFLGGYEQYF. CDR3 nucleotide sequence: TGTGCCAGCACCCCCCGGTTTCTCGGGGGCTACGAGCAGTACTTC.

The J gene is TRBJ1-1, the V gene TRBV5-6, with D tentatively TRBD1 (5 bases). Trimming removed 6 bases at V and 5 bases at J, with 14 bases between. CDR3 length: 13 amino acids. Germline CDR1 and CDR2: SGHDT and YYEEEE. In nucleotides, the CDR3 is TGTGCCAGCACCCCTCAATGGGGGACTGAAGCTTTCTTT. It translates to CASTPQWGTEAFF. Variable domain in full (rest from reference TRBV5-6 and TRBJ1-1): DAGVTQSPTHLIKTRGQQVTLRCSPKSGHDTVSWYQQALGQGPQFIFQYYEEEERQRGNFPDRFSGHQFPNYSSELNVNALLLGDSALYLCASTPQWGTEAFFGQGTRLTVV.

This rearrangement joins TRBV9 to TRBJ2-3; D is unresolved. The germline V gene has CDR1 SGDLS and CDR2 YYNGEE. The CDR3 is 12 amino acids. V lost 6 bases and J 5 bases, leaving 10 bases between the germline ends. CDR3 DNA sequence: TGTGCCAGCAACAGAGAGGAAGATACGCAGTATTTT. Translation: CASNREEDTQYF.

V and J are TRBV29-1 and TRBJ1-4; D unclear. Trimming removed 7 bases at V and 6 bases at J, with 15 bases between. The length of the CDR3 is 13 residues. The germline gives CDR1 SQVTM, CDR2 ANQGSEA. The CDR3 bases are TGCAGCGGGGGTGGGCTCGAGGATGAAAAACTGTTTTTT. It encodes CSGGGLEDEKLFF.

The chain couples TRBV6-5 to TRBJ1-1; D remains ambiguous. This CDR3 has 15 residues. Germline V gene sequence: CDR1 MNHEY, CDR2 SVGAGI. V lost 0 bases and J lost 1, with 9 bases in between. The CDR3 DNA follows: TGTGCCAGCAGTTACTCTGTCTCAGGGAACACTGAAGCTTTCTTT. This translates into CASSYSVSGNTEAFF.

This chain connects TRBV19 to TRBJ2-7; TRBD2 matches at 8 bases. Germline trimming cut 3 bases from V and 0 bases from J; bases unmatched to any gene: 4. CDR1 and CDR2 from the germline V gene are LNHDA and SQIVND (reference sequence). CDR3 length: 15 amino acids. The CDR3 protein is CASSMRGDASYEQYF. CDR3 in DNA: TGTGCCAGTAGTATGCGGGGGGACGCCTCCTACGAGCAGTACTTC.

This clone was observed once. This rearrangement joins TRBV30 to TRBJ2-7; 7 nucleotides align to TRBD2. Losses at the gene ends were 3 bases for V and 5 bases for J; bases not matched to a gene: 7. The V gene's germline CDR1 is GTSNPN and CDR2 SVGIG (reference sequence). This CDR3 region has 13 residues. The CDR3 loop is CAWSGGFTNEQYF. The DNA for the CDR3 is TGTGCCTGGAGCGGGGGGTTTACCAACGAGCAGTACTTC.

The chain combines TRBV5-4 with TRBJ2-7; 14 positions agree with TRBD2. Germline values: CDR1 SGHNT, CDR2 YYREEE (reference sequence). V lost 4 bases to trimming and J lost 2 bases; unmatched junction nucleotides: 8. This CDR3 region has 17 residues. CDR3 nucleotides: TGTGCCAGCAGCGCCGGGACTAGCGGGGGCAATGCCTACGAGCAGTACTTC. Translation: CASSAGTSGGNAYEQYF.

DNA of the CDR3: TGTGCCAGCAGTCGGGGACCAGGGGCCTACGAGCAGTACTTC. It is translated as CASSRGPGAYEQYF. V and J are TRBV6-5 and TRBJ2-7; TRBD1 might be the D (6 bases). The V and J ends lost 5 bases and 2 bases respectively, with 13 bases between them. The germline V gene encodes CDR1 MNHEY and CDR2 SVGAGI. The CDR3 is 14 residues long.

Concerning this clone itself: One end of the junction fails to match germline, which may point to a read error. The chain recombines TRBV2 with TRBJ2-6, with TRBD1 matching over 8 bases. The CDR3 spans 16 residues. Germline loops: CDR1 SNHLY, CDR2 FYNNEI. CDR3 amino acids: CASNRDRIVGANVLTF. In DNA form, the CDR3 reads TGTGCTAGCAATAGGGACAGGATCGTTGGGGCCAACGTCCTGACTTTC.

This chain links TRBV6-6 with TRBJ2-1; the match to TRBD2 covers 8 bases. The CDR3 is 15 amino acids. Germline V gives CDR1 MNHNY, CDR2 SVGAGI (reference sequence). V shed 6 bases, J shed 6 bases, and the junction held 10 bases outside the gene matches. The CDR3 nucleotides read TGTGCCAGCAGGGAACTCGGGGCGGGGGGCAATGAGCAGTTCTTC. It is translated as CASRELGAGGNEQFF.